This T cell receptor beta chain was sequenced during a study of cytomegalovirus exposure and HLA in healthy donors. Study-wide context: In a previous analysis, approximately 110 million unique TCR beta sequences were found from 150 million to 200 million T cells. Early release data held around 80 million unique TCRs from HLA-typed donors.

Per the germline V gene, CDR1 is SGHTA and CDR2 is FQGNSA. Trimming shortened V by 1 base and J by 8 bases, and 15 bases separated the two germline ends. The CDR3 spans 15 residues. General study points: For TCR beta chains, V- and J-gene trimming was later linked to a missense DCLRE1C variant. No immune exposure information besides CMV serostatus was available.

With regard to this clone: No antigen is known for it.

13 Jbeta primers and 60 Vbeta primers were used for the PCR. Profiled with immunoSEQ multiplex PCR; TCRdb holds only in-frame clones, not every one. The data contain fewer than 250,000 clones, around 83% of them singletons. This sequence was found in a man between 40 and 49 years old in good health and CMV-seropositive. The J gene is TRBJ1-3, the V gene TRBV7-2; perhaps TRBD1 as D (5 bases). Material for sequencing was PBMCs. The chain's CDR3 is CASSLGQSVMDTIYF. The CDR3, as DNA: TGTGCCAGCAGCTTAGGACAGTCAGTAATGGACACCATATATTTT. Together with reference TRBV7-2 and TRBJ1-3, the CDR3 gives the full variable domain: GAGVSQSPSNKVTEKGKDVELRCDPISGHTALYWYRQSLGQGLEFLIYFQGNSAPDKSGLPSDRFSAERTGGSVSTLTIQRTQQEDSAVYLCASSLGQSVMDTIYFGEGSWLTVV.